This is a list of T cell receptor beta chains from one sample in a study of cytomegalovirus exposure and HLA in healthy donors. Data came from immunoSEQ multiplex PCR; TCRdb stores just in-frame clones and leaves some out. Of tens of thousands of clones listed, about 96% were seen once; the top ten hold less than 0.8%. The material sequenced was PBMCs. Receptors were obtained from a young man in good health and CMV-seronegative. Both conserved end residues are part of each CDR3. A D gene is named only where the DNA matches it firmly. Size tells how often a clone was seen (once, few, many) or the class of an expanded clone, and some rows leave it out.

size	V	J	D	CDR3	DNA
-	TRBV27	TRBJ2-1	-	CASRKAGDNEQFF	TGTGCCAGCAGGAAAGCGGGCGACAATGAGCAGTTCTTC
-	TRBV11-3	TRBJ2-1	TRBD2	CASSFPAGGGPNEQFF	TGTGCCAGCAGCTTCCCAGCGGGAGGGGGTCCTAATGAGCAGTTCTTC
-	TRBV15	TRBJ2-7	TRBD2	CATSSMNPFSGRAEEQYF	TGTGCCACCAGCTCAATGAATCCCTTTAGCGGGAGGGCCGAGGAGCAGTACTTC
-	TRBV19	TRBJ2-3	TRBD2	CASSDPNKGGRASGTDTQYF	TGTGCCAGTTCCGATCCGAATAAGGGCGGGAGGGCATCTGGCACAGATACGCAGTATTTT
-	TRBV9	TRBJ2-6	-	CASSPDYSGANVLTF	TGTGCCAGCAGCCCGGACTACTCTGGGGCCAACGTCCTGACTTTC
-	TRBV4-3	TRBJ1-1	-	CASSQESGHVNTEAFF	TGCGCCAGCAGCCAAGAGAGTGGACACGTGAACACTGAAGCTTTCTTT
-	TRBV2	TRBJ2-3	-	CASSDGYRELSPDTQYF	TGTGCCAGCAGTGACGGGTATAGGGAGCTCAGCCCCGATACGCAGTATTTT
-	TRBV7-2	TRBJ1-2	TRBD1	CASSKGAGNYGYTF	TGTGCCAGCAGCAAGGGGGCCGGGAACTATGGCTACACCTTC
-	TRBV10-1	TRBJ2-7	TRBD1	CASSGDRGSYEQYF	TGCGCCAGCAGCGGGGACAGGGGCTCCTACGAGCAGTACTTC
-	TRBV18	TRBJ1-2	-	CASSPPRATYGYTF	TGTGCCAGCTCACCACCGAGGGCTACCTATGGCTACACCTTC
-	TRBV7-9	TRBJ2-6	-	CASSLGYQVHSGANVLTF	TGTGCCAGCAGCTTAGGATATCAGGTTCACTCTGGGGCCAACGTCCTGACTTTC
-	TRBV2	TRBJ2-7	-	CASSASAFAYEQYF	TGTGCCAGCTCGGCAAGCGCCTTCGCCTACGAGCAGTACTTC
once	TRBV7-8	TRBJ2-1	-	CASSLAVPRLVNEQFF	TGTGCCAGCAGCTTAGCGGTACCTCGACTAGTCAATGAGCAGTTCTTC
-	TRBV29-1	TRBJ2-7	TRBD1	CSASDRTYEQYF	TGCAGCGCCTCGGACAGGACCTACGAGCAGTACTTC
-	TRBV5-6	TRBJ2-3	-	CASSWGNTDTQYF	TGTGCCAGCAGCTGGGGCAACACAGATACGCAGTATTTT
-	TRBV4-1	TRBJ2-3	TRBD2	CASSATSGRHVDTQYF	TGCGCCAGCAGCGCGACTAGCGGGAGACATGTAGATACGCAGTATTTT
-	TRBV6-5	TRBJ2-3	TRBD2	CASSYSKAGARDTQYF	TGTGCCAGCAGTTACTCGAAAGCGGGAGCAAGGGATACGCAGTATTTT
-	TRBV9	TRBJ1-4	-	CASGRGNGEKLFF	TGTGCCAGCGGTCGGGGAAATGGTGAAAAACTGTTTTTT